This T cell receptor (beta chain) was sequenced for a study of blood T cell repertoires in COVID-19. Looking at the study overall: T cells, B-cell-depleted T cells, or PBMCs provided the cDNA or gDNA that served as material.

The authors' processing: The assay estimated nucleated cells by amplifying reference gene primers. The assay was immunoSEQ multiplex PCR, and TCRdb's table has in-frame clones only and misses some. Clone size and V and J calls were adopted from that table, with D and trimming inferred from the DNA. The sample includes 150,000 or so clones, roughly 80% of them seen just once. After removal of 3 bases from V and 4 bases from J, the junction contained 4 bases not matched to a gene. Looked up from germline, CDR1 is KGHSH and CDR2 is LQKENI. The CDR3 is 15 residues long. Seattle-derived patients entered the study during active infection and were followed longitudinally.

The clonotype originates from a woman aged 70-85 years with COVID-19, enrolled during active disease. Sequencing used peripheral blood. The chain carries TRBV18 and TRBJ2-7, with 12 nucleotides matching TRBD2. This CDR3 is CASSPTSGGLYEQYF. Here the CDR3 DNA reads TGTGCCAGCTCACCGACTAGCGGGGGTTTGTACGAGCAGTACTTC.